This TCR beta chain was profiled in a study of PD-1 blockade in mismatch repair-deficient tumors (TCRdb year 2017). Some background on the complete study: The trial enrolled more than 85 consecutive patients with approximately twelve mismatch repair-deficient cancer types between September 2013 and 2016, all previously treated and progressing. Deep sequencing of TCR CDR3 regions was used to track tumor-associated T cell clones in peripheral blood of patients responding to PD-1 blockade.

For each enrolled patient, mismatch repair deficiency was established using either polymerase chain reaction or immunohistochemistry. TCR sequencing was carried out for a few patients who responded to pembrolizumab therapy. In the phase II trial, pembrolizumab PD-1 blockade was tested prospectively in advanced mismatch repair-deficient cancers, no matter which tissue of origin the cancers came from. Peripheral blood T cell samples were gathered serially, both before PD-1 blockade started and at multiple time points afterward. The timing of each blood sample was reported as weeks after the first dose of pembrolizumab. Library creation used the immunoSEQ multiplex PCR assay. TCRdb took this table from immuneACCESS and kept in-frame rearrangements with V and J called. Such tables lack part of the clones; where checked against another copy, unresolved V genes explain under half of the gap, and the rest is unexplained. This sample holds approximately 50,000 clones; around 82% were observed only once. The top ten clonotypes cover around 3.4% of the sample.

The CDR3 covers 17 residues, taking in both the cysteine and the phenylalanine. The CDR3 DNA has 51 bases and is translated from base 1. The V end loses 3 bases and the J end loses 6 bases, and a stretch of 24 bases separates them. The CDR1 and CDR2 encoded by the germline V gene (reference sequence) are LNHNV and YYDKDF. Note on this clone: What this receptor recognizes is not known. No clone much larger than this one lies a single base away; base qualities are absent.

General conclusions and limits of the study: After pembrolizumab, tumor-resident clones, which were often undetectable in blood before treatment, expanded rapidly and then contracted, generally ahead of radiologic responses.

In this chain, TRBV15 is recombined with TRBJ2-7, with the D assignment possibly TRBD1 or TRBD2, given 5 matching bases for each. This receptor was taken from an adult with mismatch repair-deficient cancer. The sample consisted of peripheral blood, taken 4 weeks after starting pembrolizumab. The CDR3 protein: CATSSLTIRDRTGEQYF. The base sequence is TGTGCCACCAGCAGCCTTACCATCCGGGACCGGACTGGCGAGCAGTACTTC.